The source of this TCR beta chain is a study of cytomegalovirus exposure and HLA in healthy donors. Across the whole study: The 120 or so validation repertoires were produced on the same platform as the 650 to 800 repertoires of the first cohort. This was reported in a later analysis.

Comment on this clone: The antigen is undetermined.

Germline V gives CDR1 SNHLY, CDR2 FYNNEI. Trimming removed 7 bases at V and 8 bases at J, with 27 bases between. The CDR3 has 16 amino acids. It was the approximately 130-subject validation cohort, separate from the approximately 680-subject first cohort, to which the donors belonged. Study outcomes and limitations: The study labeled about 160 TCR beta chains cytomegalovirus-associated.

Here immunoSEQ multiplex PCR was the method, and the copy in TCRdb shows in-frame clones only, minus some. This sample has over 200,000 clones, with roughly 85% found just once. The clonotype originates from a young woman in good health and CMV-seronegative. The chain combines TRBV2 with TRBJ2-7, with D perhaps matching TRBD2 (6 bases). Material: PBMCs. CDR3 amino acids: CASTPSAGGRMYQQYF. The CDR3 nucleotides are TGTGCCAGCACCCCCTCCGCCGGGGGACGCATGTACCAGCAGTACTTC. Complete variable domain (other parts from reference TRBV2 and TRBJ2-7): EPEVTQTPSHQVTQMGQEVILRCVPISNHLYFYWYRQILGQKVEFLVSFYNNEISEKSEIFDDQFSVERPDGSNFTLKIRSTKLEDSAMYFCASTPSAGGRMYQQYFGPGTRLTVT.